The 16 T cell receptor beta chains presented below share a single source sample, sequenced in a study of CD8 T cells in ankylosing spondylitis (dated by TCRdb to the late 2010s). The library was obtained by 5' RACE. Sequencing took place on an Illumina HiSeq 2500. The raw public reads went through TCRdb reprocessing: fastp at Q25, MiXCR clone calling, in-frame beta chains kept. For every CDR3 protein sequence, its rows merge into one entry that carries the most common genes and DNA. This sample gives about 200,000 distinct CDR3 sequences in total; under 30% of them show up just once. The ten largest clones capture approximately 6.6% of the sample. Sequences were obtained from blood, either unsorted or a sorted T cell fraction (not recorded which). The receptors derive from a male donor with ankylosing spondylitis or in good health (not recorded which).

The chain couples TRBV5-4 to TRBJ2-6, with D possibly TRBD1 on 6 matching bases. Trimming removed 4 bases from V and 1 base from J, with 15 bases in between. This CDR3 region has 17 residues. The germline V gene has CDR1 SGHNT and CDR2 YYREEE (reference sequence). The CDR3 sequence is CASSPTGVLSGANVLTF. CDR3 coding DNA: TGTGCCAGCAGCCCGACAGGAGTTTTGTCTGGGGCCAACGTCCTGACTTTC.

This clonotype showed up many times. This chain joins TRBV7-8 and TRBJ1-6; perhaps TRBD1 as D (5 bases). V was cut by 4 bases and J by 0 bases, with 10 bases left in between. Germline assignment: CDR1 SGHVS and CDR2 FQNEAQ. This CDR3 has 16 amino acids. This CDR3 reads CASSSLTASYNSPLHF. CDR3 sequence (DNA): TGTGCCAGCAGCTCTTTGACAGCCTCCTATAATTCACCCCTCCACTTT.

This clonotype has a count of ten or more. The chain is built from TRBV28 and TRBJ2-5; perhaps TRBD2 as D (5 bases). This CDR3 has 13 amino acids. Germline CDR1 reads MDHEN; CDR2 reads SYDVKM. With 3 bases removed from V and 4 bases from J, the gap between germline ends came to 9 bases. CDR3 coding DNA: TGTGCCAGCAGTTTGGACTTCCCAGAGACCCAGTACTTC. Amino acids: CASSLDFPETQYF.

The chain uses TRBV20-1 and TRBJ1-4; tentative D call: TRBD1 (5 bases). Per the germline V gene, CDR1 is DFQATT and CDR2 is SNEGSKA (reference sequence). This CDR3 comprises 15 residues. V gave up 2 bases and J gave up 5 bases, with 15 bases separating them. CDR3 in DNA: TGCAGTGCTAGATCTACATGGGACCGAAATGAAAAACTGTTTTTT. Translated, it gives CSARSTWDRNEKLFF.

Comments on this clonotype: This may come from a read error, since a much larger clone is one base off. The chain uses TRBV7-3 and TRBJ2-3; a possible D gene is TRBD2 (5 bases). In germline, CDR1 is SGHTA, CDR2 FQGTGA. The CDR3 totals 14 residues. The CDR3 DNA reads TGTTCCAGCAGCCCCGGAGGTTACACAGATACGCAGTATTTT. Translating gives CSSSPGGYTDTQYF.

This clonotype came up many times. V usage is TRBV11-2 and J usage is TRBJ1-1; TRBD1 might be the D (5 bases). The CDR3 is 15 residues long. V was trimmed by 0 bases and J by 1 base, leaving 9 bases between them. CDR1 SGHAT and CDR2 FQNNGV come from the germline V gene. CDR3 nucleotide sequence: TGTGCCAGCAGCTTAGATCAAAGGGGGAACACTGAAGCTTTCTTT. It codes for CASSLDQRGNTEAFF.

This clonotype showed up many times. The V gene is TRBV5-1, the J gene TRBJ2-7, with D possibly being TRBD2 (6 bases). V was clipped by 2 bases and J by 3 bases, with 15 bases between them. This CDR3 contains 15 residues. Germline-derived CDR1 and CDR2 are SGHRS and YFSETQ. The CDR3 here is CASSLGASAYYEQYF. CDR3 DNA sequence: TGCGCCAGCAGCTTAGGAGCTAGCGCCTACTACGAGCAGTACTTC.

This clonotype was seen many times. This sequence joins TRBV5-1 and TRBJ2-7; the match to TRBD1 covers 10 bases. Losses at the gene ends were 4 bases for V and 4 bases for J; bases not matched to a gene: 8. Per germline, CDR1 SGHRS and CDR2 YFSETQ. The CDR3 is made up of 15 amino acids. The CDR3, as DNA: TGCGCCAGCAGCCCATTTGGGACAGGGGAATACGAGCAGTACTTC. The encoded protein is CASSPFGTGEYEQYF.

The chain links TRBV14 to TRBJ2-2; D possibly uses TRBD1 or TRBD2 (5 bases each). The CDR3 is made up of 17 amino acids. V was trimmed by 5 bases and J by 3 bases, leaving 19 bases between them. Germline V CDR1 and CDR2: SGHDN, FVKESK. The CDR3 nucleotides read TGTGCCAGCAGCGTATTGGGGACGGGGCCCTACACCGGGGAGCTGTTTTTT. Translated, it gives CASSVLGTGPYTGELFF.

In this sample, this clonotype turned up a few times. The gene calls are TRBV6-5 and TRBJ2-1; possibly TRBD2 for D (5 bases). Germline CDR1 reads MNHEY; CDR2 reads SVGAGI. V lost 0 bases and J lost 3, with 12 bases in between. The CDR3 length is 16 residues. Here the CDR3 reads CASSYSSRANYNEQFF. The CDR3 nucleotides read TGTGCCAGCAGTTACTCTTCGAGGGCCAACTACAATGAGCAGTTCTTC.

This clonotype occurred a few times. This chain uses TRBV7-2 with TRBJ2-3; TRBD1 or TRBD2 may be the D gene (7 bases each). The V end was cut by 0 bases, the J end by 0 bases, with 16 bases between. CDR3 length: 18 residues. Germline V gene data show CDR1 as SGHTA and CDR2 as FQGNSA. The CDR3 loop reads CASSLATGAGVSTDTQYF. The CDR3, as DNA: TGTGCCAGCAGCTTAGCCACAGGGGCGGGAGTTAGCACAGATACGCAGTATTTT. The entire variable domain, with the rest obtained from reference TRBV7-2 and TRBJ2-3, is as follows: GAGVSQSPSNKVTEKGKDVELRCDPISGHTALYWYRQSLGQGLEFLIYFQGNSAPDKSGLPSDRFSAERTGGSVSTLTIQRTQQEDSAVYLCASSLATGAGVSTDTQYFGPGTRLTVL.

This clonotype came up many times. The rearrangement joins TRBV6-5 to TRBJ2-7; possibly TRBD1 for D (6 bases). The CDR3 has 15 residues. The V end was cut by 0 bases, the J end by 2 bases, with 11 bases between. CDR1 is MNHEY, CDR2 SVGAGI, per germline. CDR3 residues: CASSYSAGETYEQYF. The CDR3 bases are TGTGCCAGCAGTTACTCGGCAGGGGAAACCTACGAGCAGTACTTC.

The CDR3 loop reads CSATGTSGRLTDTQYF. DNA of the CDR3: TGCAGCGCGACCGGGACTAGCGGGAGACTGACAGATACGCAGTATTTT. This chain joins TRBV20-1 and TRBJ2-3; 14 positions agree with TRBD2. The CDR3 contains 16 residues. Germline lookup yields CDR1 DFQATT and CDR2 SNEGSKA (reference sequence).

V gene TRBV7-2 combines with J gene TRBJ2-3; maybe TRBD1 (5 bases). Germline CDR1 and CDR2: SGHTA and FQGNSA. V was clipped by 5 bases and J by 6 bases, with 12 bases between them. The CDR3 length is 13 residues. CDR3 amino acids: CASSRQSGDTQYF. The CDR3 nucleotides are TGTGCCAGCAGCCGACAGTCAGGGGATACGCAGTATTTT. Supplemented by reference TRBV7-2 and TRBJ2-3, the full variable domain reads GAGVSQSPSNKVTEKGKDVELRCDPISGHTALYWYRQSLGQGLEFLIYFQGNSAPDKSGLPSDRFSAERTGGSVSTLTIQRTQQEDSAVYLCASSRQSGDTQYFGPGTRLTVL.

The chain combines TRBV20-1 with TRBJ2-1; D is possibly TRBD1 or TRBD2 (5 bases each). The CDR3 is 15 residues long. Germline values: CDR1 DFQATT, CDR2 SNEGSKA (reference sequence). The V gene lost 0 bases and the J gene lost 12 bases, with 21 bases spanning the gap. The CDR3 DNA reads as TGCAGTGCTAGAGATCCCTTCCTTGGGGGTTGGGGGCAGTTCTTC. Protein sequence: CSARDPFLGGWGQFF.

At least ten counts were recorded for this clonotype. CDR3 DNA sequence: TGCAGTGCTAGAGGAAAATCGGCCCAAATCATGGGAAAACTGTTTTTT. Its translation: CSARGKSAQIMGKLFF. The V and J genes are TRBV20-1 and TRBJ1-4; D is undetermined. Per germline, CDR1 DFQATT and CDR2 SNEGSKA (reference sequence). This CDR3 is 16 amino acids long. V lost 1 base, J lost 10 bases, and 22 bases lay in between.